A single sample is the source of the 10 T cell receptor beta chains below, sequenced in a study of cytomegalovirus exposure and HLA in healthy donors. Amplification used 60 Vbeta primers and 13 Jbeta primers. This table comes from immunoSEQ multiplex PCR, and its TCRdb copy is limited to in-frame clones, with some not included. Of 90,000 to 150,000 clones listed, 15% to 17% are singletons. The source material was PBMCs. The receptors originated from a woman in her late teens or twenties in good health and CMV-seronegative.

This sequence joins TRBV15 and TRBJ1-2; D unresolved. V lost 3 bases and J 0 bases, leaving 20 bases between the germline ends. Germline values: CDR1 LNHNV, CDR2 YYDKDF (reference sequence). The CDR3 spans 18 residues. The CDR3 sequence is CATSSTLLRLTSNYGYTF. The CDR3 DNA reads as TGTGCCACCAGCAGCACCCTTTTGAGGCTTACTTCTAACTATGGCTACACCTTC.

This clone was seen a few times. V and J are TRBV7-3 and TRBJ2-2; 10 bases match TRBD2. Germline values: CDR1 SGHTA, CDR2 FQGTGA. With V trimmed by 0 bases and J by 6 bases, 7 bases remained unmatched. This CDR3 is built from 17 residues. The CDR3 protein is CASSLTGGLAGAGELFF. The DNA of the CDR3 is TGTGCCAGCAGCTTAACCGGAGGGCTAGCGGGAGCCGGGGAGCTGTTTTTT. Full variable domain (missing parts from reference TRBV7-3 and TRBJ2-2): GAGVSQTPSNKVTEKGKYVELRCDPISGHTALYWYRQSLGQGPEFLIYFQGTGAADDSGLPNDRFFAVRPEGSVSTLKIQRTERGDSAVYLCASSLTGGLAGAGELFFGEGSRLTVL.

The DNA for the CDR3 is TGTGCCAGCAGCCAAGAGTCCGGGACAGGAGGCGAGCAGTTCTTC. It codes for CASSQESGTGGEQFF. The chain couples TRBV6-1 to TRBJ2-1; 8 bases agree with TRBD1. The germline V gene encodes CDR1 MNHNS and CDR2 SASEGT. The CDR3 totals 15 residues. The V segment lost 6 bases and the J segment 10 bases; nucleotides outside the gene matches: 14.

This clone was seen a few times. The rearrangement joins TRBV6-4 to TRBJ2-3; 11 nucleotides line up with TRBD1. The CDR3 is 15 amino acids. The trim removed 2 bases at V and 4 bases at J, leaving 2 bases unmatched. Germline loops: CDR1 MRHNA, CDR2 SNTAGT. The CDR3 DNA reads TGTGCCAGCAGTGACGGACAGGGGGCCGCAGATACGCAGTATTTT. It specifies CASSDGQGAADTQYF.

The chain combines TRBV29-1 with TRBJ2-1, with TRBD2 matching over 10 bases. Germline loops: CDR1 SQVTM, CDR2 ANQGSEA. V was clipped by 8 bases and J by 5 bases; unmatched bases: 9. This CDR3 contains 14 residues. The CDR3 here is CSSIGLADNNEQFF. The CDR3 DNA is TGCAGCTCCATCGGACTAGCGGATAACAATGAGCAGTTCTTC.

This clone has only a few counts. The rearrangement uses TRBV9 and TRBJ2-2; tentatively, D is TRBD1 (5 bases). The V gene lost 5 bases and the J gene lost 4 bases, with 12 bases spanning the gap. Germline V CDR1 and CDR2: SGDLS, YYNGEE. The CDR3 runs 14 residues. As DNA, the CDR3 is TGTGCCAGCAGGGCCCAGGGCCGCACCGGGGAGCTGTTTTTT. Its protein product is CASRAQGRTGELFF.

The CDR3 sequence is CASSQVGTGGLEQYF. The CDR3 nucleotides are TGCGCCAGCAGCCAAGTAGGGACAGGGGGCCTCGAGCAGTACTTC. The chain joins TRBV4-3 to TRBJ2-7; 12 bases are a match to TRBD1. V shed 1 base and J 6 bases; nucleotides not matched to a gene: 4. CDR3 length: 15 residues. The germline V gene encodes CDR1 LGHNA and CDR2 YSLEER.

There are a few counts of this clone. Other DNA sequences in this specimen translate into the identical CDR3. V gene TRBV29-1 combines with J gene TRBJ1-1, with D hard to call. Trimming left V 4 bases short and J 1 base short, with 10 bases between. Germline-derived CDR1 and CDR2 are SQVTM and ANQGSEA. CDR3 length: 13 amino acids. CDR3 loop: CSVGAGQNTEAFF. Written as DNA, the CDR3 is TGCAGCGTTGGGGCAGGTCAGAACACTGAAGCTTTCTTT.

The rearrangement uses TRBV5-1 and TRBJ1-6; maybe TRBD1 (5 bases). V lost 0 bases to trimming and J lost 7 bases, with 11 bases between them. CDR1 SGHRS and CDR2 YFSETQ come from the germline V gene. The CDR3 has 15 residues. CDR3 loop: CASSLAGEGNSPLHF. As DNA, the CDR3 is TGCGCCAGCAGCTTGGCGGGGGAAGGAAATTCACCCCTCCACTTT. The full variable domain, completed using reference TRBV5-1 and TRBJ1-6, is KAGVTQTPRYLIKTRGQQVTLSCSPISGHRSVSWYQQTPGQGLQFLFEYFSETQRNKGNFPGRFSGRQFSNSRSEMNVSTLELGDSALYLCASSLAGEGNSPLHFGNGTRLTVT.

V gene TRBV7-9 combines with J gene TRBJ1-1; the D is unclear. CDR1 and CDR2 (germline): SEHNR, FQNEAQ (reference sequence). Trimming shortened V by 2 bases and J by 1 base, and 5 bases separated the two germline ends. CDR3 size: 13 residues. CDR3: CASSLPWNTEAFF. In DNA, the CDR3 is TGTGCCAGCAGCTTACCCTGGAACACTGAAGCTTTCTTT.